This T cell receptor beta chain came from a study of shared clonotypes between healthy human individuals. The count of this clone is one. Measured with immunoSEQ multiplex PCR; TCRdb has only the in-frame clones, and not every one. Here the sample spans some 1.5 million clones, roughly 96% being singletons. The V gene's germline CDR1 is SGHAT and CDR2 FQNNGV. The V and J ends lost 1 base and 4 bases, in that order; junction bases with no gene match: 7. The CDR3 loop spans 16 amino acids. The sequence derives from a man aged 30 to 39 in good health. V gene TRBV11-2 combines with J gene TRBJ2-3; 8 nucleotides line up with TRBD1. The sequencing input was naive CD4+ T cells sorted from blood. Noted subset: CD45RA+ positively selected. The CDR3 sequence is CASSLGVQGAADTQYF. The DNA of the CDR3 is TGTGCCAGCAGCTTAGGAGTGCAGGGGGCGGCAGATACGCAGTATTTT.